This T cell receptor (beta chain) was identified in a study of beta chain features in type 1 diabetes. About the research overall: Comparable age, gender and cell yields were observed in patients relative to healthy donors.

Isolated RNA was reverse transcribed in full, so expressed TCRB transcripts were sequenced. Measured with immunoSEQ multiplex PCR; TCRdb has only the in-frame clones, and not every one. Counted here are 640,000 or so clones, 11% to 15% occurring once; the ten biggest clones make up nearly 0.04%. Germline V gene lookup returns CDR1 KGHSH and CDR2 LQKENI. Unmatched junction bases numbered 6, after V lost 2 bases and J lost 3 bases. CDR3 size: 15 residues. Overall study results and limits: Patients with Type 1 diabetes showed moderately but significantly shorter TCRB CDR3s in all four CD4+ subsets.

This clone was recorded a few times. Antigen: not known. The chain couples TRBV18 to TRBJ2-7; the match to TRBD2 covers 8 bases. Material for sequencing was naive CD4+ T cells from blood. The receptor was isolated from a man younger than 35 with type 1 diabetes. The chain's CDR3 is CASSPNPGGDYEQYF. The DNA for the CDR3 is TGTGCCAGCTCACCAAACCCCGGGGGGGACTACGAGCAGTACTTC.